A selection of T cell receptor beta chains follows, all from one sample in a study of long-term antiretroviral therapy in people with HIV. Sequencing used immunoSEQ multiplex PCR; TCRdb keeps in-frame clones, though not all of them. Here the sample spans about 34,000 clones, about four fifths being singletons. The material was unsorted PBMCs, obtained 1.9 years after starting antiretroviral therapy. The source is a young man with HIV. CDR3s include the opening cysteine and the closing phenylalanine or tryptophan. Each record gives: D gene, clone size, J gene, V gene, CDR3 DNA, CDR3 protein. The D gene is left open where the match is weak. Not all rows give a size; the values are once, few, many and, for expanded clones, a class.

D: .
size: .
J: TRBJ1-2
V: TRBV7-8
DNA: TGTGCCAGCAGCTTAGGTTCCGCGGCTAACTATGGCTACACCTTC
CDR3: CASSLGSAANYGYTF

D: TRBD2
size: .
J: TRBJ2-4
V: TRBV7-7
DNA: TGTGCTAGCAGCATACCCCTAGCGGGGAAAAACATTCAGTACTTC
CDR3: CASSIPLAGKNIQYF

D: .
size: .
J: TRBJ2-3
V: TRBV5-1
DNA: TGCGCCAGCAGCTTGGATGGGGGGCGGTCAGATACGCAGTATTTT
CDR3: CASSLDGGRSDTQYF

D: TRBD1
size: .
J: TRBJ2-2
V: TRBV7-9
DNA: TGTGCCAGCAGCCGGATCACAGGGGTCACCGGGGAGCTGTTTTTT
CDR3: CASSRITGVTGELFF

D: .
size: .
J: TRBJ1-3
V: TRBV7-8
DNA: TGTGCCAGCAGCTTGACAGCAAGGGTCGGCGGAAACACCATATATTTT
CDR3: CASSLTARVGGNTIYF

D: TRBD1
size: .
J: TRBJ1-3
V: TRBV18
DNA: TGTGCCAGCTCACTCCGGACAGGTGGAATTTCTGGAAACACCATATATTTT
CDR3: CASSLRTGGISGNTIYF

D: TRBD1
size: few
J: TRBJ2-1
V: TRBV29-1
DNA: TGCAGCGTTGTAGGGCGCGCAAGGACAGGGTCCCTCAATGAGCAGTTCTTC
CDR3: CSVVGRARTGSLNEQFF

D: .
size: .
J: TRBJ1-5
V: TRBV25-1
DNA: TGTGCCAGCAGTTGGGGCAATCAGCCCCAGCATTTT
CDR3: CASSWGNQPQHF

D: TRBD2
size: .
J: TRBJ2-5
V: TRBV9
DNA: TGTGCCAGCAGCGTAGGGGATAGCGGGGGGGCAGAGACCCAGTACTTC
CDR3: CASSVGDSGGAETQYF

D: TRBD1
size: few
J: TRBJ1-6
V: TRBV19
DNA: TGTGCCAGTAGAGAACCTCGACAGGGCGAGGGCAATTCACCCCTCCACTTT
CDR3: CASREPRQGEGNSPLHF

D: .
size: .
J: TRBJ1-3
V: TRBV4-1
DNA: TGCGCCAGCAGCCAGTCCGGGTACTCATCTGGAAACACCATATATTTT
CDR3: CASSQSGYSSGNTIYF

D: .
size: .
J: TRBJ2-5
V: TRBV7-7
DNA: TGTGCTAGCAGCTTAATGGGGGGTCTGGAGGAGACCCAGTACTTC
CDR3: CASSLMGGLEETQYF

D: .
size: .
J: TRBJ1-1
V: TRBV11-2
DNA: TGTGCCAGCAGCTTAGACCGGGACATGGGGACTGAAGCTTTCTTT
CDR3: CASSLDRDMGTEAFF

D: .
size: once
J: TRBJ2-3
V: TRBV2
DNA: TGTGCCAGCAGTAAACCCCCCTTTGTCCCCCAACGGCACACAGATACGCAGTATTTT
CDR3: CASSKPPFVPQRHTDTQYF

D: .
size: .
J: TRBJ1-5
V: TRBV19
DNA: TGTGCCAGTAGTGGCAGGGCCTATAGCAATCAGCCCCAGCATTTT
CDR3: CASSGRAYSNQPQHF

D: .
size: .
J: TRBJ1-1
V: TRBV11-3
DNA: TGTGCCAGCAGCTTGTACGAGAACACTGAAGCTTTCTTT
CDR3: CASSLYENTEAFF

D: .
size: .
J: TRBJ1-1
V: TRBV7-9
DNA: TGTGCCAGCAGTCCGCAGTCACTGAACACTGAAGCTTTCTTT
CDR3: CASSPQSLNTEAFF

D: .
size: .
J: TRBJ1-1
V: TRBV11-2
DNA: TGTGCCAGCAGCTTAGTACAGAACACTGAAGCTTTCTTT
CDR3: CASSLVQNTEAFF

D: TRBD1
size: .
J: TRBJ1-1
V: TRBV30
DNA: TGTGCCTGGGGACAGGGGGGAACTGAAGCTTTCTTT
CDR3: CAWGQGGTEAFF

D: TRBD1
size: .
J: TRBJ2-1
V: TRBV15
DNA: TGTGCCACCAGCGCGCTAACAGGGGCCCTTGAGCAGTTCTTC
CDR3: CATSALTGALEQFF

D: TRBD1
size: .
J: TRBJ2-2
V: TRBV5-4
DNA: TGTGCCAGCAGCTTATCGCAGGGGGTCGGGGAGCTGTTTTTT
CDR3: CASSLSQGVGELFF

D: .
size: .
J: TRBJ2-2
V: TRBV15
DNA: TGTGCCACCAGCAGAGATCAAGTGGCTGGGGAGCTGTTTTTT
CDR3: CATSRDQVAGELFF

D: TRBD1
size: .
J: TRBJ1-1
V: TRBV5-1
DNA: TGCGCCAGCAGCTCCTATCAGGGGGAGAACACTGAAGCTTTCTTT
CDR3: CASSSYQGENTEAFF

D: TRBD2
size: once
J: TRBJ2-2
V: TRBV15
DNA: TGTGCCACCACAACCGGGACTACGAACACCGGGGAGCTGTTTTTT
CDR3: CATTTGTTNTGELFF

D: TRBD1
size: .
J: TRBJ1-4
V: TRBV19
DNA: TGTGCCAGTAGTAGGAGACAGGGGTTTGAAGAAAAACTGTTTTTT
CDR3: CASSRRQGFEEKLFF

D: TRBD1
size: .
J: TRBJ1-1
V: TRBV6-5
DNA: TGTGCCAGCAGCAAATTAACAGGGGGTTTGGAAGCTTTCTTT
CDR3: CASSKLTGGLEAFF

D: TRBD1
size: once
J: TRBJ2-2
V: TRBV5-1
DNA: TGCGCCAGCAGTCCGACAGGGATGAACACCGGGGAGCTGTTTTTT
CDR3: CASSPTGMNTGELFF

D: TRBD2
size: .
J: TRBJ2-3
V: TRBV7-9
DNA: TGTGCCAGCGGACTAGCGGGGGCTCACACAGATACGCAGTATTTT
CDR3: CASGLAGAHTDTQYF

D: TRBD1
size: .
J: TRBJ1-3
V: TRBV6-6
DNA: TGTGCCAGCAGTTACTCGACAGGGTCTGGAAACACCATATATTTT
CDR3: CASSYSTGSGNTIYF

D: .
size: few
J: TRBJ2-2
V: TRBV6-1
DNA: TGTGCCAGCAGTGAATGGGGGCAGACCGGGGAGCTGTTTTTT
CDR3: CASSEWGQTGELFF

D: .
size: .
J: TRBJ2-3
V: TRBV2
DNA: TGTGCCAGCAGTCGAAGCGGTCAGGACACAGATACGCAGTATTTT
CDR3: CASSRSGQDTDTQYF

D: TRBD2
size: .
J: TRBJ2-5
V: TRBV6-5
DNA: TGTGCCAGCATCCAACTAGCGGGGGGGGAGACCCAGTACTTC
CDR3: CASIQLAGGETQYF

D: .
size: .
J: TRBJ1-1
V: TRBV6-6
DNA: TGTGTTGATAGGAACACTGAAGCTTTCTTT
CDR3: CVDRNTEAFF